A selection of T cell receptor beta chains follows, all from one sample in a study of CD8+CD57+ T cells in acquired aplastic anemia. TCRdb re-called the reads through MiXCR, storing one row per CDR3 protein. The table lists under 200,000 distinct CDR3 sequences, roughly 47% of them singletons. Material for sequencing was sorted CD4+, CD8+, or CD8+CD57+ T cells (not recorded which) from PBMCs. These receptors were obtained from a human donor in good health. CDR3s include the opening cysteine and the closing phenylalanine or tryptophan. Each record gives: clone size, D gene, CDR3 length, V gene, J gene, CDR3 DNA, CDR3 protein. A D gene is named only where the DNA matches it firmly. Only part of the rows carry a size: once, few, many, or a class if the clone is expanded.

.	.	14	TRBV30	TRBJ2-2	TGTGCCTGGAGTGTACTGGCTACCACCGGGGAGCTGTTTTTT	CAWSVLATTGELFF
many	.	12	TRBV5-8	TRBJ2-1	TGTGCCAGCAGTCGGAGGGGGGCCGAGGGGTTCTTC	CASSRRGAEGFF
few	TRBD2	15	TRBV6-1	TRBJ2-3	TGTGCCAGCAGAGAAAGCGGGAGCTTCACAGATACGCAGTATTTT	CASRESGSFTDTQYF
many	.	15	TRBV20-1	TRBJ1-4	TGCAGTGCTAGAGATTCAGGGGAGTTTGGTGAAAAACTGTTTTTT	CSARDSGEFGEKLFF
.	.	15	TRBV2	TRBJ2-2	TGTGCCAGCACTGATTTAGCGGAGAACACCGGGGAGCTGTTTTTT	CASTDLAENTGELFF
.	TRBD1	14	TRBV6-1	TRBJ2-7	TGTGCCAGCAGTGTGACAGGGGGCGGGTACGAGCAGTACTTC	CASSVTGGGYEQYF
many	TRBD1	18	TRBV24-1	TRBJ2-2	TGTGCCACCAGTGATTCCCCGGGACAGGGACTCCCGTCGGGGGAGCTGTTTTTT	CATSDSPGQGLPSGELFF
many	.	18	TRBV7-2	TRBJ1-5	TGTGCCAGCAGCTTACCTCGCGGGACACTTTATAGCAATCAGCCCCAGCATTTT	CASSLPRGTLYSNQPQHF
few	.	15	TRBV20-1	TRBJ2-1	TGCAGTGCACCGAGGGAGGGGGAGGCCCACAATGAGCAGTTCTTC	CSAPREGEAHNEQFF
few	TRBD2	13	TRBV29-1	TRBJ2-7	TGCAGCGCCAGAGCGGGGGACTCCTACGAGCAGTACTTC	CSARAGDSYEQYF
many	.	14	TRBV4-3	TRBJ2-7	TGCGCCAGCAGCCAAGACAAGGGGTCCTACGAGCAGTACTTC	CASSQDKGSYEQYF
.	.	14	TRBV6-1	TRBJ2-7	TGTGCCAGCAGTGAGCGCAGGACCCCCTACGAGCAGTACTTC	CASSERRTPYEQYF
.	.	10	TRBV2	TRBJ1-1	TGTGCCAGCCTTAACACTGAAGCTTTCTTT	CASLNTEAFF
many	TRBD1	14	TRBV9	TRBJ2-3	TGTGCCAGCGGGGGGGACAGGGCCACAGATACGCAGTATTTT	CASGGDRATDTQYF
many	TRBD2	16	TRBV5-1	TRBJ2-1	TGCGCCAGCAGACTAGCGGGAGGGCTTTCCTACAATGAGCAGTTCTTC	CASRLAGGLSYNEQFF
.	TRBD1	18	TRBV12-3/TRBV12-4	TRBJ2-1	TGTGCCAGCACTTTGGGACAGGGAGCGAGTTTCACCTACAATGAGCAGTTCTTC	CASTLGQGASFTYNEQFF
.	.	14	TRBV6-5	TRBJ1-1	TGTGCCAGCAGTCAGGGACGGCGTACCGCTGAAGCTTTCTTT	CASSQGRRTAEAFF
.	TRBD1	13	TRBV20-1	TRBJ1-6	TGCAGTGCTAGAGTCAGGGGGCGCGAGTCCCTCCACTTT	CSARVRGRESLHF
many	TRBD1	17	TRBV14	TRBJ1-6	TGTGCCAGCAGCCCGGACGTAGGGGACAGGGGTATGGTTCCCCTCCACTTT	CASSPDVGDRGMVPLHF
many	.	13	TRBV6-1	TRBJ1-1	TGTGCCAGCAGTCCCCGAGACAGAACTGAAGCTTTCTTT	CASSPRDRTEAFF
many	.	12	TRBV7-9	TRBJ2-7	TGCGCCAGCAGCTTGGTGGCCTACGAGCAGTACTTC	CASSLVAYEQYF
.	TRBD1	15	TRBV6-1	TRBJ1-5	TGTGCCAGCAGCCACCAGGGACAGAGCAATCAGCCCCAGCATTTT	CASSHQGQSNQPQHF
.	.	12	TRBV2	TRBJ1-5	TGTGCCATCAGTGACGACTATCAGCCCCAGCATTTT	CAISDDYQPQHF
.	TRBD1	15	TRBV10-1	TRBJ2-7	TGCGCCAGCAGCCCCGGGACAGGGTTCTCCTACGAGCAGTACTTC	CASSPGTGFSYEQYF
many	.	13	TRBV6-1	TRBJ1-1	TGTGCCAGCAGACCCACAGGTTTATTTGAAGCTTTCTTT	CASRPTGLFEAFF
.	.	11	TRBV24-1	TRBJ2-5	TGTGCCACCAGTGATTTCGAGACCCAGTACTTC	CATSDFETQYF
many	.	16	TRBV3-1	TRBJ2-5	TGTGCCAGCAGCCCCCAGGGGTGGCTATTTCGCGAGACCCAGTACTTC	CASSPQGWLFRETQYF
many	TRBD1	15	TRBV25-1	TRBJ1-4	TGTGCCAGCAAGGCGGACAGGGGAAGTAATGAAAAACTGTTTTTT	CASKADRGSNEKLFF
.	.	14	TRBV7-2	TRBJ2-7	TGTGCCAGCACCCGCTCGGACAGCCCCTACGAGCAGTACTTC	CASTRSDSPYEQYF
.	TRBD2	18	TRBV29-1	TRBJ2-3	TGCAGCGCCCCCGGGACTAGCGGGAGGCCAGGCTCCACAGATACGCAGTATTTT	CSAPGTSGRPGSTDTQYF
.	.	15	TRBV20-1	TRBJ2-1	TGCAGTGCTAGTCCGTGGGAGACGTCCTACAATGAGCAGTTCTTC	CSASPWETSYNEQFF
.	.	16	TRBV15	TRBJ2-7	TGTGCCACCAGCAGAGTGCGTCCGGATATTACCTACGAGCAGTACTTC	CATSRVRPDITYEQYF
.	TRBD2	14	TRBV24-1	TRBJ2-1	TGTGCCACCATGACTAGCGGGAGATCCAATGAGCAGTTCTTC	CATMTSGRSNEQFF
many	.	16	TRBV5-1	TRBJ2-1	TGCGCCAGCAGCTTCGTTGCAGGGAGCTCCTACAATGAGCAGTTCTTC	CASSFVAGSSYNEQFF
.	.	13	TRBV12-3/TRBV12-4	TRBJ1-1	TGTGCCAGCAGGGATGGGATGAACACTGAAGCTTTCTTT	CASRDGMNTEAFF
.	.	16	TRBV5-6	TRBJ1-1	TGTGCCAGCAGCAACGCGGTAGGACACGGGGGGATTGAAGCTTTCTTT	CASSNAVGHGGIEAFF
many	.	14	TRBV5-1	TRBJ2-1	TGCGCCAGCAGCTTGCCCGGGTCCTACAATGAGCAGTTCTTC	CASSLPGSYNEQFF
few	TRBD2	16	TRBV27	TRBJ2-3	TGTGCCAGCAGTGCCTTAGCGGGAGGGCCAGGGGATACGCAGTATTTT	CASSALAGGPGDTQYF
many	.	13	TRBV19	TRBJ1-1	TGTGCCAGTAGTATCCGGGGTGGGTGGGAAGCTTTCTTT	CASSIRGGWEAFF
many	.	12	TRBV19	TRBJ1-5	TGTGCCAGTAGGTATGAGGGACAGCCCCAGCATTTT	CASRYEGQPQHF
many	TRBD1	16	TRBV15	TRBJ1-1	TGTGCCACCAGCAGAGGACAGGGGGCAAGGGTCACTGAAGCTTTCTTT	CATSRGQGARVTEAFF
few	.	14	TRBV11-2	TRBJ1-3	TGTGCCAGCAGCCCCCGGACAGCGGGAAACACCATATATTTT	CASSPRTAGNTIYF